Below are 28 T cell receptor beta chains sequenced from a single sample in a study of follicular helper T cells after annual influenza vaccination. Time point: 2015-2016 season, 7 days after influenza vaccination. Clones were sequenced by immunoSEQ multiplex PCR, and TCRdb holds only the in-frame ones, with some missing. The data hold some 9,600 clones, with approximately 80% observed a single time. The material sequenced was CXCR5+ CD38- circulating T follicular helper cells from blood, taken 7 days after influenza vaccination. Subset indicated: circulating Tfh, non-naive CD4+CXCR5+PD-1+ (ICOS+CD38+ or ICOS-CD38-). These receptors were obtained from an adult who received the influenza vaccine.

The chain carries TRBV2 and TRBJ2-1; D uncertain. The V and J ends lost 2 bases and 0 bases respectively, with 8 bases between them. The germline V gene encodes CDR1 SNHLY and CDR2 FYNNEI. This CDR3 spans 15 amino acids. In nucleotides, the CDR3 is TGTGCCAGCAGTGAACTGACCGGCTCCTACAATGAGCAGTTCTTC. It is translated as CASSELTGSYNEQFF.

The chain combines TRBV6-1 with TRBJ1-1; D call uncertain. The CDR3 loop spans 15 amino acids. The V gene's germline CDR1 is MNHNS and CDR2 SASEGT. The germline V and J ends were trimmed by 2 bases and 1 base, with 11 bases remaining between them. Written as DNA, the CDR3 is TGTGCCAGCAGTGAACTCTATGTGGGGAACACTGAAGCTTTCTTT. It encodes CASSELYVGNTEAFF.

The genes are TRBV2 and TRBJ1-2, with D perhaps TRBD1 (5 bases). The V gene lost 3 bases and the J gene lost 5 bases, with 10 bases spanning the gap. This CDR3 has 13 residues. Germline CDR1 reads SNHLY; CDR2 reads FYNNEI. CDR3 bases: TGTGCCAGCAGTGAGGCGGGGGAGTATGGCTACACCTTC. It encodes CASSEAGEYGYTF.

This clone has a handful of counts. The CDR3 DNA follows: TGTGCCAGCACCCCAGGGTGGGATGGCTACACCTTC. Translating gives CASTPGWDGYTF. The chain links TRBV7-2 to TRBJ1-2; a weak D match, TRBD1 (5 bases). Germline lookup yields CDR1 SGHTA and CDR2 FQGNSA. With 7 bases removed from V and 6 bases from J, the gap between germline ends came to 12 bases. This CDR3 is 12 amino acids long.

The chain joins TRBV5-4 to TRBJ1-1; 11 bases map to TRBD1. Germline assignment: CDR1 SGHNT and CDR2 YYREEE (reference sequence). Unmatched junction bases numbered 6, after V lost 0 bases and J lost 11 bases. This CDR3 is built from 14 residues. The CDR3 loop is CASSLEGQGARAFF. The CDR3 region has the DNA TGTGCCAGCAGCTTGGAAGGACAGGGGGCGCGGGCTTTCTTT.

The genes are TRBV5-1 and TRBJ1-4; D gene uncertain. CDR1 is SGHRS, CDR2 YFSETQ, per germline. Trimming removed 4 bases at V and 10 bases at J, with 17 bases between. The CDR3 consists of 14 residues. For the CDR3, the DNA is TGCGCCAGCAGCCAGACGGCCTCGGGAGGAAAACTGTTTTTT. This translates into CASSQTASGGKLFF.

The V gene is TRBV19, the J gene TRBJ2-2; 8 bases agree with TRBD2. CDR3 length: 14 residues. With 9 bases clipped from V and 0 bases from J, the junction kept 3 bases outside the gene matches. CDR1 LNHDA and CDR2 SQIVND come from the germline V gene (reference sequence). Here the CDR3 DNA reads TGTGCCAGCCGGGAGGGGGCGAACACCGGGGAGCTGTTTTTT. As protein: CASREGANTGELFF.

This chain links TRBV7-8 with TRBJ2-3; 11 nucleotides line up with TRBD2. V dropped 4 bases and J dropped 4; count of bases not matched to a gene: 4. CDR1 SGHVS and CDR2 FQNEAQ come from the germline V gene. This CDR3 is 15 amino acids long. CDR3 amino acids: CASSSLAGGADTQYF. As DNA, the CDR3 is TGTGCCAGCAGCTCTCTAGCGGGGGGAGCAGATACGCAGTATTTT. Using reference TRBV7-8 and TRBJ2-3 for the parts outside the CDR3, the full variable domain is GAGVSQSPRYKVAKRGQDVALRCDPISGHVSLFWYQQALGQGPEFLTYFQNEAQLDKSGLPSDRFFAERPEGSVSTLKIQRTQQEDSAVYLCASSSLAGGADTQYFGPGTRLTVL.

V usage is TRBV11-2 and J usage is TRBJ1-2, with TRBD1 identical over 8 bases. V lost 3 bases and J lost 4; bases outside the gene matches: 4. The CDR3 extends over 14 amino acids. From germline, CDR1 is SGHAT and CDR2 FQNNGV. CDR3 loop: CASSFSGTGYGYTF. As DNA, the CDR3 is TGTGCCAGCAGCTTTTCCGGGACAGGCTATGGCTACACCTTC.

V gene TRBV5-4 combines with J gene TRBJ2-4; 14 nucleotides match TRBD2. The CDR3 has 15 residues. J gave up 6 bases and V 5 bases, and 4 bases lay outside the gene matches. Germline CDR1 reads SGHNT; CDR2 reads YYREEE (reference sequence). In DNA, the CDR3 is TGTGCCAGCAGGACGGGGACTAGCGGGGGAAACATTCAGTACTTC. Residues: CASRTGTSGGNIQYF. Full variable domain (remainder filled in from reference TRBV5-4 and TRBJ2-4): ETGVTQSPTHLIKTRGQQVTLRCSSQSGHNTVSWYQQALGQGPQFIFQYYREEENGRGNFPPRFSGLQFPNYSSELNVNALELDDSALYLCASRTGTSGGNIQYFGAGTRLSVL.

The CDR3 sequence: CAWSASGRDEKLFF. CDR3 DNA sequence: TGTGCCTGGAGTGCATCGGGACGGGATGAAAAACTGTTTTTT. The chain links TRBV30 to TRBJ1-4; TRBD1 might be the D (5 bases). This CDR3 is built from 14 residues. V dropped 1 base and J dropped 6 bases, with 12 bases sitting between them. CDR1 and CDR2 (germline): GTSNPN, SVGIG (reference sequence).

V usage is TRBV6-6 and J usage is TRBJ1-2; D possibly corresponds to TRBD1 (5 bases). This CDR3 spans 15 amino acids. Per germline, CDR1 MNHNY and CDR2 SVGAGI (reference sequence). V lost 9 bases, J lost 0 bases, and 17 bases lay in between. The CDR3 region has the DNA TGTGCCAGTGAGAGACAGCCTAATTCTAACTATGGCTACACCTTC. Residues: CASERQPNSNYGYTF.

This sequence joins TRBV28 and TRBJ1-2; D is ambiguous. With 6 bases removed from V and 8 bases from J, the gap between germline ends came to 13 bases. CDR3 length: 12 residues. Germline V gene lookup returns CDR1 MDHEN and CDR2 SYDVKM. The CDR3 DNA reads TGTGCCAGCAGGGTCCTAAATGGGGGCTACACCTTC. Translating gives CASRVLNGGYTF.

In DNA, the CDR3 is TGTGCCATCAGTGAGGGCACCGCTAACTATGGCTACACCTTC. It specifies CAISEGTANYGYTF. The chain links TRBV10-3 to TRBJ1-2; D is uncertain. Germline lookup yields CDR1 ENHRY and CDR2 SYGVKD. V lost 2 bases and J 0 bases, leaving 7 bases between the germline ends. The CDR3 has 14 residues.

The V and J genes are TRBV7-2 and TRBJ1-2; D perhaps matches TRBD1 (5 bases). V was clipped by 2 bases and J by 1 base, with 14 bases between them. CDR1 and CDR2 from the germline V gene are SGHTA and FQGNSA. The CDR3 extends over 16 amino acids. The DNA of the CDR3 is TGTGCCAGCAGCTTACGGACCTCAGGGTTTAACTATGGCTACACCTTC. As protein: CASSLRTSGFNYGYTF.

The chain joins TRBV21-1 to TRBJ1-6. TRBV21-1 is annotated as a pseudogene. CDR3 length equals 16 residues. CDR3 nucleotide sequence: TGTGCCAGCAGCAAGAAGCCTACGGGGGCGTCTTCACCCCTCCACTTT. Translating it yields CASSKKPTGASSPLHF.

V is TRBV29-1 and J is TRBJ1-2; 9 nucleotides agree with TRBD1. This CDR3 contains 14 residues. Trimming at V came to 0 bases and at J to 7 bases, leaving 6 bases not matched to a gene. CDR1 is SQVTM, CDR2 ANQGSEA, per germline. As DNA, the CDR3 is TGCAGCGTTGAAGATTGGGGACAGGGAGGTGGCTACACCTTC. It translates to CSVEDWGQGGGYTF.

The CDR3 sequence: CASSLEYRGEQFF. In nucleotides, the CDR3 is TGCGCCAGCAGCCTGGAATACAGGGGTGAGCAGTTCTTC. This chain joins TRBV4-3 and TRBJ2-1, with 7 bases aligning to TRBD1. The V gene end was trimmed by 4 bases and the J gene end by 9 bases; junction bases not matched to a gene: 6. The germline V gene encodes CDR1 LGHNA and CDR2 YSLEER. The CDR3 has 13 amino acids.

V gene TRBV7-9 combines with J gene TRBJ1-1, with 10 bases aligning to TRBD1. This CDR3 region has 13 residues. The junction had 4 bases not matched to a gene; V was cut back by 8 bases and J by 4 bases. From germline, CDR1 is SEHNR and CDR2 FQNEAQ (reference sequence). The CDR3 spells CASGGQGGTEAFF. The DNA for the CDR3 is TGTGCCAGCGGCGGACAGGGGGGCACTGAAGCTTTCTTT.

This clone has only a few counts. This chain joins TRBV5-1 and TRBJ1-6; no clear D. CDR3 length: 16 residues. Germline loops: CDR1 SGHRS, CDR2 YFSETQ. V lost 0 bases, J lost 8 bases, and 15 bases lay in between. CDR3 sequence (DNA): TGCGCCAGCAGCTTGGGCGGTTCCGTAAAATATTCACCCCTCCACTTT. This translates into CASSLGGSVKYSPLHF.

CDR3 bases: TGTGCCAGTAGACCCGTATCCCGCTCCTACAATGAGCAGTTCTTC. Translating gives CASRPVSRSYNEQFF. The rearrangement joins TRBV19 to TRBJ2-1; D not certain. This CDR3 has 15 residues. CDR1 is LNHDA, CDR2 SQIVND, per germline (reference sequence). Trimming took 6 bases from V and 0 from J, leaving 12 bases between them.

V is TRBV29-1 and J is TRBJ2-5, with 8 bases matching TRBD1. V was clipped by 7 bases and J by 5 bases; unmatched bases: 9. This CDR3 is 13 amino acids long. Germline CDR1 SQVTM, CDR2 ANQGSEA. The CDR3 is CSGGQGMGETQYF. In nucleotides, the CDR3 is TGCAGCGGCGGACAGGGAATGGGCGAGACCCAGTACTTC.

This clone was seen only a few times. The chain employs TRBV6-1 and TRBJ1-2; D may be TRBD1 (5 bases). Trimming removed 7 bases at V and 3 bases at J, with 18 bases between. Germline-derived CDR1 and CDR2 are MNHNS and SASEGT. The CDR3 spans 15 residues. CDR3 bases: TGTGCCAGCATCCTCTATGGGGGTGCGGACTATGGCTACACCTTC. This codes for CASILYGGADYGYTF.

CDR3 protein: CASTYPSQENTEAFF. As DNA, the CDR3 is TGTGCCAGCACCTACCCCTCACAGGAGAACACTGAAGCTTTCTTT. The rearrangement links TRBV6-4 to TRBJ1-1, with D possibly matching TRBD1 (5 bases). V lost 7 bases to trimming and J lost 1 base, with 16 bases between them. Germline V gene data show CDR1 as MRHNA and CDR2 as SNTAGT. This CDR3 is 15 amino acids long.

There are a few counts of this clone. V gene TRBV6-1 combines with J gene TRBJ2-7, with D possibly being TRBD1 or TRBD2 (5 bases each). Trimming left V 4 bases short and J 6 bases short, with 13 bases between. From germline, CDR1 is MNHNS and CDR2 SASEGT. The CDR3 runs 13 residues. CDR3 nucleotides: TGTGCCAGCAGTGGGGGCCCCGGGGCCGAGCAGTACTTC. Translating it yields CASSGGPGAEQYF.

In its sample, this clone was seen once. The CDR3: CASSRAGGSYGYTF. The CDR3 nucleotides read TGTGCCAGTAGCAGGGCAGGGGGTTCCTATGGCTACACCTTC. The chain is built from TRBV19 and TRBJ1-2; the match to TRBD1 covers 7 bases. The J segment lost 4 bases and the V segment lost 6 bases, leaving 8 bases of the junction unmatched. Germline assignment: CDR1 LNHDA and CDR2 SQIVND (reference sequence). This CDR3 spans 14 amino acids. Full variable domain (missing parts from reference TRBV19 and TRBJ1-2): DGGITQSPKYLFRKEGQNVTLSCEQNLNHDAMYWYRQDPGQGLRLIYYSQIVNDFQKGDIAEGYSVSREKKESFPLTVTSAQKNPTAFYLCASSRAGGSYGYTFGSGTRLTVV.

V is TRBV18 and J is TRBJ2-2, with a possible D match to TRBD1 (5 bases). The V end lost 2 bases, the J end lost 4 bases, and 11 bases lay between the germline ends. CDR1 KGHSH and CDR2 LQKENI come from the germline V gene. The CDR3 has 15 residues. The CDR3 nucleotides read TGTGCCAGCTCACCAATTCAGGGAAGCACCGGGGAGCTGTTTTTT. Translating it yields CASSPIQGSTGELFF.

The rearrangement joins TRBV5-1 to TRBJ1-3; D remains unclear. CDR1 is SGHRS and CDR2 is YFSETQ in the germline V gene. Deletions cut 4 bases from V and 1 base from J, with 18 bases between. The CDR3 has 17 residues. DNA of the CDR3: TGCGCCAGCAGCCCTTTTCTGGCGGGCGCTTCTGGAAACACCATATATTTT. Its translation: CASSPFLAGASGNTIYF.